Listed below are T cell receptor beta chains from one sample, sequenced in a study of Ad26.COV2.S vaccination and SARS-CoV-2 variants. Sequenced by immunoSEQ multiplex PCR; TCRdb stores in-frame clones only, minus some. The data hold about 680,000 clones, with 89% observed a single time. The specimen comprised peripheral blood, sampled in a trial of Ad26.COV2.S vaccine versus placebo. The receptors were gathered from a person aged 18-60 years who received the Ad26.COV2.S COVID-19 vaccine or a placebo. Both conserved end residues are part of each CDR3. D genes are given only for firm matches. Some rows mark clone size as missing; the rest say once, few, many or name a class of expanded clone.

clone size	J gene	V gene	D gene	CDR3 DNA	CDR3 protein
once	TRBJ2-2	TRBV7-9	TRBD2	TGTGCCAGCAGCTGGGGACTAGCGGCGGGTGATACCGGGGAGCTGTTTTTT	CASSWGLAAGDTGELFF
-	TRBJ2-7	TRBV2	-	TGTGCCAGCAGGGAGGGGGACGTGAGCTCCTACGAGCAGTACTTC	CASREGDVSSYEQYF
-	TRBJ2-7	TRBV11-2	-	TGTGCCAGCAGCTTAGGTACCGGCTACGAGCAGTACTTC	CASSLGTGYEQYF
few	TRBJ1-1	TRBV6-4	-	TGTGCCAGCAGTGACTCTAACCGGAACACTGAAGCTTTCTTT	CASSDSNRNTEAFF
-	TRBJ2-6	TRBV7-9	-	TGTGCCGGCCTTGGGGCCAACGTCCTGACTTTC	CAGLGANVLTF
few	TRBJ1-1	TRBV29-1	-	TGCAGCGCTGGGCTGCGGGGAGAAGCTTTCTTT	CSAGLRGEAFF
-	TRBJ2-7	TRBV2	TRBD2	TGTGCCAGCAGGCCAGCGGGACGTAACTACGAGCAGTACTTC	CASRPAGRNYEQYF
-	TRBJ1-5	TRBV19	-	TGTGCCAGTACCCTCGGGTCCGGGAATAGCAATCAGCCCCAGCATTTT	CASTLGSGNSNQPQHF
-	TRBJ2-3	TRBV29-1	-	TGCAGCGTTGGGCGGCAGGGTGCAGATACGCAGTATTTT	CSVGRQGADTQYF
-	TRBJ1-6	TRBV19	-	TGTGCCAGTAGTATCGGGACGACCGGAGGATCACCCCTCCACTTT	CASSIGTTGGSPLHF
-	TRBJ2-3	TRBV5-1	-	TGCGCCAGTACGCGGTTTTCTAGCACAGATACGCAGTATTTT	CASTRFSSTDTQYF
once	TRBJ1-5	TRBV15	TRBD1	TGTGCCACCAGTCGGCAGGGGGGAGGCAATCAGCCCCAGCATTTT	CATSRQGGGNQPQHF
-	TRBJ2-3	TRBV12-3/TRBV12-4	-	TGTGCCAGCAGTGGTGGTGGGGATACGCAGTATTTT	CASSGGGDTQYF
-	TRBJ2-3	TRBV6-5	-	TGTGCCAGCAGTTACTCGGGGAGCACAGATACGCAGTATTTT	CASSYSGSTDTQYF
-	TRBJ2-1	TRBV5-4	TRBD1	TGTGCCAGCAGCCGGGACAGGAAAAACAATGAGCAGTTCTTC	CASSRDRKNNEQFF
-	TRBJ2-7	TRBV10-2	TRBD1	TGCGCCAGCAGCGATGTGGGACAGGGTCACTACGAGCAGTACTTC	CASSDVGQGHYEQYF
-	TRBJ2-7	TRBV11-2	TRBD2	TGTGCCAGCAGCTTAGAGTCGTCTAGCGGGAGCTACGAGCAGTACTTC	CASSLESSSGSYEQYF
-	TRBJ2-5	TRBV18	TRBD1	TGTGCCAGCTCACTAAACGGGGGACAGGGGGCGGCGGAGACCCAGTACTTC	CASSLNGGQGAAETQYF
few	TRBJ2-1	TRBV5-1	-	TGCGCCAGCAGCTTGTTAGAGAATGAGCAGTTCTTC	CASSLLENEQFF
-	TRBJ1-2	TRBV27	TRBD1	TGTGTCAGCAGTCCCCGGGACAGGAGGGAGAATGGCTACACCTTC	CVSSPRDRRENGYTF
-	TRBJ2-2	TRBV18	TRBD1	TGTGCCAGCTCCCAAGGGACAGACACCGGGGAGCTGTTTTTT	CASSQGTDTGELFF
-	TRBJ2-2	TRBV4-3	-	TGCGCCAGCAGCCAAGTGCCGAAAGCCCGTGAGTGGGATAGCGGGGAGCTGTTTTTT	CASSQVPKAREWDSGELFF
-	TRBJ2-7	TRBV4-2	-	TGTGCCAGCAGCCAAAATCGGAACCCCGCCTACGAGCAGTACTTC	CASSQNRNPAYEQYF
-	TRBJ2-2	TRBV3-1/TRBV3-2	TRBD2	TGTGCCAGCAGCCAAGTACTAGCGTCCTACACCGGGGAGCTGTTTTTT	CASSQVLASYTGELFF
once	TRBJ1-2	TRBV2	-	TGTGCCAGCAGTGAACCGCGGGACATCGGCTACACCTTC	CASSEPRDIGYTF
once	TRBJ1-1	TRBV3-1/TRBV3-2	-	TGTGCCAGCACCCCAGTTGGGGGGCGCGCTGAAGCTTTCTTT	CASTPVGGRAEAFF
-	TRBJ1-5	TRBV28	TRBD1	TGTGCCAGCAGATCCTCAGGGGGGGGTCAGCCCCAGCATTTT	CASRSSGGGQPQHF
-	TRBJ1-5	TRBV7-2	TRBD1	TGTGCCAGCAGCCCGACAGGGAGGAGCAATCAGCCCCAGCATTTT	CASSPTGRSNQPQHF
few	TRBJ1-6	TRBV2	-	TGTGCCAGCAGAAGGAATTCACCCCTCCACTTT	CASRRNSPLHF
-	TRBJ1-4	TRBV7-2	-	TGTGCCAGCATGAAGGGAATGGGGTCTGAAAAACTGTTTTTT	CASMKGMGSEKLFF
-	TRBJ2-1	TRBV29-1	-	TGCAGCGTAACTCCGGGGGGCCCTGAGCAGTTCTTC	CSVTPGGPEQFF
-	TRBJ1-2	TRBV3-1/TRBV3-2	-	TGTGCCAGCAGCCCGCAGGGTAGCCCCCTCTATGGCTACACCTTC	CASSPQGSPLYGYTF
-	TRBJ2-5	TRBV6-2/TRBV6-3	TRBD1	TGTGCCAGCAGTCGACGGACAGGGGGCTCGGGGGAGACCCAGTACTTC	CASSRRTGGSGETQYF
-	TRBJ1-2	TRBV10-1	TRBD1	TGCGCCAGCAGTGTATTAGGCCAGGCGGACAGGTGCTACACCTTC	CASSVLGQADRCYTF
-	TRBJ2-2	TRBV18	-	TGTGCCAGCTCACCACCAGGGGATACGGGGGAGCTGTTTTTT	CASSPPGDTGELFF
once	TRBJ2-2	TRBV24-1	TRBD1	TGTGCCACCAGTGATTCCCGGACAGGGAAGACCGGGGAGCTGTTTTTT	CATSDSRTGKTGELFF
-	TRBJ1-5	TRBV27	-	TGTGCCAGCAGTTCCTTAAGGACTGGCAATCAGCCCCAGCATTTT	CASSSLRTGNQPQHF
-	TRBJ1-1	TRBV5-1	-	TGCGCCAGCAGCTTGTACGGGGGGAACACTGAAGCTTTCTTT	CASSLYGGNTEAFF
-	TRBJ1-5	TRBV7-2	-	TGTGCCAGCAGCTTAGTTTCTGACGCCGGGTATCGGCCCCAGCATTTT	CASSLVSDAGYRPQHF
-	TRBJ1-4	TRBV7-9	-	TGTGCCAGCAGCTTAGATGGGGGGCCTAATGAAAAACTGTTTTTT	CASSLDGGPNEKLFF
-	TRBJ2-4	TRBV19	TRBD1	TGTGCCAGTAGTATAGACCATGGGGACAGGGCCAAAAACATTCAGTACTTC	CASSIDHGDRAKNIQYF
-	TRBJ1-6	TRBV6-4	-	TGTGCCAGCGGCCGCGGGAGGGATTCACCCCTCCACTTT	CASGRGRDSPLHF
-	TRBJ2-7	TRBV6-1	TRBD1	TGTGCCAGCAGTGAAGTTCGGGACAGCGTTGCGCAGTACTTC	CASSEVRDSVAQYF